This T cell receptor (beta chain) was identified during a study of identical twins. With 4 bases clipped from V and 4 bases from J, the junction kept 10 bases outside the gene matches. The length of the CDR3 is 16 residues. Germline V lookup: CDR1 SGHRS, CDR2 YFSETQ. TCRdb called the 5' RACE reads again in MiXCR, with one record for every CDR3 protein. The sample holds just over 450,000 distinct CDR3 sequences, 12% to 15% seen once. This clonotype was found a few times. These data were also filed under a second study, of yellow fever vaccine responses in identical twins.

V is TRBV5-1 and J is TRBJ2-3; 9 positions agree with TRBD2. This receptor was obtained from a woman aged 18-29 years in good health. Sequenced sample: CD4+ T cells sorted from blood. The CDR3 sequence: CASSLRAGGPADTQYF. Written as DNA, the CDR3 is TGCGCCAGCAGCCTGAGGGCGGGGGGGCCGGCAGATACGCAGTATTTT.